Listed here is a single T cell receptor (beta chain). V lost 1 base, J lost 5 bases, and 6 bases stayed unmatched. The germline CDR1 and CDR2 sequences are SEHNR and FQNEAQ (reference sequence). The CDR3 length is 15 residues. With ten immunoSEQ deep assay plates, unsorted PBMC DNA underwent sequencing. Sequencing used immunoSEQ multiplex PCR; TCRdb keeps in-frame clones, though not all of them. The sample includes some 530,000 clones, more than 65% of them seen just once. This sample was taken from a study of shared clonotypes between healthy human individuals. The rearrangement links TRBV7-9 to TRBJ2-7, with TRBD2 matching over 9 bases. Sequencing used PBMCs. The source of this sequence is a woman in her 40s in good health. Some clones in this sample may be carry-over from other donors' samples. The CDR3 sequence: CASSLGSGSKNEQYF. CDR3 in DNA: TGTGCCAGCAGCTTAGGTAGCGGGAGTAAGAACGAGCAGTACTTC.